This T cell receptor beta chain was obtained from a study of vaccination and CD4 T cells after COVID-19. Study results and limitations: SARS-CoV-2-reactive clonotypes rose nonsignificantly, with the median going from 21 to 38.

The germline CDR1 and CDR2 sequences are MNHNS and SASEGT. The CDR3 sequence is 14 residues long. Between the trimmed V and J ends, which lost 0 bases and 2 bases, there was a span of 8 bases. An Oncomine TCR Beta short-read assay was used to sequence the DNA from cultured CD4+ T cells. From the PCR reads, TCRdb called clonotypes with MiXCR, one entry per CDR3 protein. The sample lists just under 20,000 distinct CDR3 sequences, 45% to 50% occurring once. Sample treatment: approximately 10-day PBMC culture with coronavirus spike peptide pools or control peptides (ViraFEST assay). Using peptide pools, antigen-specific T cells were expanded in ViraFEST before TCRs were sequenced. Positive SARS-CoV-2 PCR tests in convalescent patients dated from March to December 2020, pre-Alpha, Beta and Delta. Cell culture was performed with around 2 million PBMCs per well in the presence of approximately 10 IU/ml IL-2 and roughly 10 ug/ml peptide pools.

In the case of this clonotype: Its antigen is not known.

The source is a human donor with COVID-19. Material for sequencing was cultured CD4+ T cells from blood. The gene calls are TRBV6-1 and TRBJ2-7, with D unclear. The CDR3: CASSEASQTYEQYF. As DNA, the CDR3 is TGTGCCAGCAGTGAAGCGAGCCAGACCTACGAGCAGTACTTC.